The 11 T cell receptor beta chains reported below all come from one sample, sequenced in a study of blood T cells in healthy people across ages. A J-beta primer mix and a sample-barcoded 5' primer were used in a second PCR of roughly 6 to 12 cycles. A single record per CDR3 protein comes from TCRdb applying MiXCR to the 5' RACE reads. This repertoire shows 500,000 to 700,000 distinct CDR3 sequences, around 31% found once; its top ten account for roughly 14%. The sequenced sample was blood. These receptors were taken from a woman of 80 years or more in good health.

This chain uses TRBV5-5 with TRBJ1-5, with a possible D match to TRBD1 (6 bases). Germline CDR1 SGHKS, CDR2 YYEKEE (reference sequence). The CDR3 has 14 residues. Trimming pared 4 bases from V and 5 bases from J, leaving 13 bases between. CDR3 nucleotide sequence: TGTGCCAGCAGCCCGGGCCCAGGGGATCAGCCCCAGCATTTT. It translates to CASSPGPGDQPQHF.

V and J are TRBV19 and TRBJ1-1, with D possibly being TRBD1 (6 bases). The CDR3 extends over 15 amino acids. Germline loops: CDR1 LNHDA, CDR2 SQIVND (reference sequence). The V end was cut by 7 bases, the J end by 6 bases, with 21 bases between. CDR3: CASTHLQNRAPEAFF. DNA for the CDR3: TGTGCCAGTACCCACCTGCAGAACAGGGCCCCTGAAGCTTTCTTT.

In the case of this clonotype: This clone may be a read error of a much larger clone one base away. This chain joins TRBV20-1 and TRBJ2-5, with TRBD1 matching over 8 bases. Per the germline V gene, CDR1 is DFQATT and CDR2 is SNEGSKA (reference sequence). CDR3 size: 15 residues. CDR3 loop: CGAAPDRDLVETQYF. The CDR3 nucleotides read TGCGGTGCTGCTCCGGACAGGGATCTGGTAGAGACCCAGTACTTC.

This clonotype was detected ten times or more. This sequence joins TRBV4-3 and TRBJ2-1; TRBD2 matches at 8 bases. V lost 0 bases to trimming and J lost 5 bases; unmatched junction nucleotides: 6. CDR3 length equals 16 residues. Germline V gene data show CDR1 as LGHNA and CDR2 as YSLEER. Written as DNA, the CDR3 is TGCGCCAGCAGCCAAGACGGGGGGGGGCCAAACAATGAGCAGTTCTTC. This codes for CASSQDGGGPNNEQFF.

This clonotype was counted ten times or more. The chain is built from TRBV29-1 and TRBJ2-7, with 7 positions matching TRBD1. J was trimmed by 2 bases and V by 7 bases; bases with no gene match: 5. The CDR3 length is 12 residues. CDR1 SQVTM and CDR2 ANQGSEA come from the germline V gene. CDR3 loop: CSAVTGPYEQYF. The CDR3 nucleotides read TGCAGCGCTGTGACAGGGCCCTACGAGCAGTACTTC.

At least ten counts were recorded for this clonotype. The chain combines TRBV2 with TRBJ2-1; D tentatively fits TRBD1 or TRBD2 (5 bases each). The ends were cut back, 0 bases at V and 7 bases at J, with 13 bases in the middle. Germline CDR1 is SNHLY and CDR2 is FYNNEI. The CDR3 contains 15 residues. Written as DNA, the CDR3 is TGTGCCAGCAGTGAAGCTCCCGGGACCGGGAATGAGCAGTTCTTC. Translating it yields CASSEAPGTGNEQFF.

DNA of the CDR3: TGCGCCAGCAGCTTGGGACAGTTAGCCACAGATACGCAGTATTTT. Its protein is CASSLGQLATDTQYF. The chain combines TRBV5-1 with TRBJ2-3; a weak D match, TRBD1 (5 bases). The CDR3 is 15 residues long. Trimming shortened V by 0 bases and J by 2 bases, and 10 bases separated the two germline ends. Looked up from germline, CDR1 is SGHRS and CDR2 is YFSETQ.

This clonotype was seen repeatedly, ten times or more. The V call is TRBV5-1, the J call TRBJ1-1; perhaps TRBD1 as D (5 bases). There are 14 residues in the CDR3. The germline V gene encodes CDR1 SGHRS and CDR2 YFSETQ. V lost 0 bases to trimming and J lost 3 bases, with 9 bases between them. The CDR3 coding sequence is TGCGCCAGCAGCTTGGGGACGGGACACACTGAAGCTTTCTTT. Translating it yields CASSLGTGHTEAFF.

About this clonotype: Here the CDR3 omits its conserved ending phenylalanine or tryptophan, so a read error is the likely source. The V and J genes are TRBV4-3 and TRBJ2-3; 12 bases match TRBD2. J was trimmed by 2 bases and V by 0 bases; bases with no gene match: 6. Germline V gene data show CDR1 as LGHNA and CDR2 as YSLEER. The CDR3 contains 18 residues. The CDR3 spells CASSQERSSGGVTDTQYL. The CDR3, as DNA: TGCGCCAGCAGCCAAGAACGGTCTAGCGGGGGGGTCACAGATACGCAGTATTTG.

The rearrangement uses TRBV6-6 and TRBJ2-1; either TRBD1 or TRBD2 may supply D (5 bases each). This CDR3 region has 14 residues. V was shortened by 4 bases and J by 12 bases, with 19 bases between the two germline ends. From germline, CDR1 is MNHNY and CDR2 SVGAGI (reference sequence). This CDR3 is CASSCSKTARGQFF. The CDR3 DNA reads TGTGCCAGCAGTTGCTCGAAGACAGCCCGGGGGCAGTTCTTC.

At least ten counts were recorded for this clonotype. The gene calls are TRBV6-2 or TRBV6-3 and TRBJ2-7, with D maybe TRBD2 (5 bases). The CDR3 covers 13 residues. Trimming cost V 4 bases and J 6 bases, with 13 bases left between them. CDR1 and CDR2 (germline): MNHEY, SVGEGT. The CDR3 reads CASSSSGFAEQYF. The CDR3, as DNA: TGTGCCAGCAGTTCCAGCGGATTTGCCGAGCAGTACTTC.